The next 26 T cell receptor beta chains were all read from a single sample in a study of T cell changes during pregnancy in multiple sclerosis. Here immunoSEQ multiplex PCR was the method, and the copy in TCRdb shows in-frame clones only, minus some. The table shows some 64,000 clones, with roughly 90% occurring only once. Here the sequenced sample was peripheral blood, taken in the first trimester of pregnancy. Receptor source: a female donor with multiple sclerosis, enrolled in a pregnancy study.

The CDR3 protein is CSVGHNSYEQYF. DNA of the CDR3: TGCAGCGTTGGACACAACTCCTACGAGCAGTACTTC. This sequence joins TRBV29-1 and TRBJ2-7; D remains unclear. The CDR3 extends over 12 amino acids. Germline V gene data show CDR1 as SQVTM and CDR2 as ANQGSEA. V lost 4 bases, J lost 0 bases, and 7 bases lay in between.

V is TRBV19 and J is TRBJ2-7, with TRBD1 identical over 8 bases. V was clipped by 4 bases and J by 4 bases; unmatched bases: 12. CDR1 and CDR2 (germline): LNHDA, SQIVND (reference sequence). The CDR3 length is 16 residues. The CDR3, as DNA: TGTGCCAGTAGTACCCAATTTCAGGGGGCTGGTTACGAGCAGTACTTC. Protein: CASSTQFQGAGYEQYF.

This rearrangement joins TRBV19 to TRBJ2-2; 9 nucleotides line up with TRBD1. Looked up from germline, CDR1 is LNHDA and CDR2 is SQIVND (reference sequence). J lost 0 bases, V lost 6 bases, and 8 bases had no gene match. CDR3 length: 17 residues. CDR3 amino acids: CASSRGTGYANTGELFF. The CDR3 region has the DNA TGTGCCAGTAGCAGGGGGACAGGGTACGCGAACACCGGGGAGCTGTTTTTT. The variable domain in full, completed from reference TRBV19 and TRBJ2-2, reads DGGITQSPKYLFRKEGQNVTLSCEQNLNHDAMYWYRQDPGQGLRLIYYSQIVNDFQKGDIAEGYSVSREKKESFPLTVTSAQKNPTAFYLCASSRGTGYANTGELFFGEGSRLTVL.

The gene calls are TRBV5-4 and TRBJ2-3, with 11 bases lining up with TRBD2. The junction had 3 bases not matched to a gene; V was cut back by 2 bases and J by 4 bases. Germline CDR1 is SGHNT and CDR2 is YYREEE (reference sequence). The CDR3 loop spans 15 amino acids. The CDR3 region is CASSFSSGRADTQYF. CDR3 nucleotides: TGTGCCAGCAGCTTCAGTAGCGGGAGGGCAGATACGCAGTATTTT.

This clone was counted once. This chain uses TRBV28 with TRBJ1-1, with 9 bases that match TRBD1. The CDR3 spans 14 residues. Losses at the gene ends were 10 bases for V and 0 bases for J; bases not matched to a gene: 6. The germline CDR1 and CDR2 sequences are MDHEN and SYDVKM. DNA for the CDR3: TGTGCCACCGGACAGGGGCGAATGAACACTGAAGCTTTCTTT. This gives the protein CATGQGRMNTEAFF.

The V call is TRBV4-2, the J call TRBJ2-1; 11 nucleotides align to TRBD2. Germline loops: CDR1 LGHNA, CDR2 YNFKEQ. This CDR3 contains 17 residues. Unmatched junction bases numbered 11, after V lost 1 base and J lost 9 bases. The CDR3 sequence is CASSQAPGLAAIGEQFF. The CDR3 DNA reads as TGTGCCAGCAGCCAAGCCCCGGGACTAGCGGCTATCGGTGAGCAGTTCTTC.

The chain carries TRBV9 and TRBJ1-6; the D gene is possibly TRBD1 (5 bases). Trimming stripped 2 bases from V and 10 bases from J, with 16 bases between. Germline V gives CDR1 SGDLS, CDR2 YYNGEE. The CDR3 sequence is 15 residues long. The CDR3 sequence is CASSVGLQGGSPLHF. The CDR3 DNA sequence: TGTGCCAGCAGCGTCGGCCTTCAGGGAGGGTCACCCCTCCACTTT.

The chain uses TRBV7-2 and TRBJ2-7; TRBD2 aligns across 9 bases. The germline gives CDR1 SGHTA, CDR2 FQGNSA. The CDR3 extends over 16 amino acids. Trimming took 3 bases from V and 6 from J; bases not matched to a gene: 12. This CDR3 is CASSLAKAGGGGEQYF. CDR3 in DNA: TGTGCCAGCAGCTTGGCTAAAGCGGGAGGCGGGGGCGAGCAGTACTTC.

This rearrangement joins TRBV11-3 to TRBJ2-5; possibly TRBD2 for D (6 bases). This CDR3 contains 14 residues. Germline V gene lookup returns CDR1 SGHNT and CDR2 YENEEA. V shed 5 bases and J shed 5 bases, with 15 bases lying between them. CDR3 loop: CASSAAGREETQYF. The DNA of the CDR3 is TGTGCCAGCAGCGCCGCGGGCCGGGAGGAGACCCAGTACTTC.

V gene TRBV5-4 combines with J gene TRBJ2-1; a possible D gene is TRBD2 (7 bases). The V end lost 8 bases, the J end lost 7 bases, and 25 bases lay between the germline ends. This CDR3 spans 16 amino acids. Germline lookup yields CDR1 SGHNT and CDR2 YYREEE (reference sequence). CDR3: CASSPWGREKLNEQFF. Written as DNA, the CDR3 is TGTGCCAGTTCCCCCTGGGGGCGGGAGAAGCTTAATGAGCAGTTCTTC.

The DNA for the CDR3 is TGTGCCTGGACCGGGACACCGAAAGAGACCCAGTACTTC. It codes for CAWTGTPKETQYF. The rearrangement uses TRBV30 and TRBJ2-5, with a tentative D call TRBD1 (6 bases). This CDR3 region has 13 residues. V was clipped by 4 bases and J by 3 bases, with 12 bases between them. Per germline, CDR1 GTSNPN and CDR2 SVGIG (reference sequence).

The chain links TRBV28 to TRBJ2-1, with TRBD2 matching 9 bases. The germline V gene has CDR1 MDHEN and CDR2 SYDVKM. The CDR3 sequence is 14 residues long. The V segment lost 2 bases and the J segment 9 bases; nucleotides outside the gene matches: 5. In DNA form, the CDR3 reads TGTGCCAGCAGTTTAAGGGGACTAGCATTTGAGCAGTTCTTC. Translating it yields CASSLRGLAFEQFF.

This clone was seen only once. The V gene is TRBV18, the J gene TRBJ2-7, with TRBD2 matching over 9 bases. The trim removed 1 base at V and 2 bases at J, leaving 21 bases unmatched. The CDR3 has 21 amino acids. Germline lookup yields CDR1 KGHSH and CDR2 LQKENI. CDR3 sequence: CASSPLPFEQGSSGRAYEQYF. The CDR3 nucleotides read TGTGCCAGCTCACCACTCCCGTTTGAACAGGGGAGTAGCGGGAGAGCCTACGAGCAGTACTTC.

CDR3 sequence (DNA): TGTGCCAGCAGTGAACTCGGGACACCGCTTACCCACGAGCAGTACTTC. Its translation: CASSELGTPLTHEQYF. The chain carries TRBV25-1 and TRBJ2-7; D is possibly TRBD1 (6 bases). Trimming removed 2 bases at V and 5 bases at J, with 19 bases between. The CDR3 is made up of 16 amino acids. Germline V gene lookup returns CDR1 MGHDK and CDR2 SYGVNS.

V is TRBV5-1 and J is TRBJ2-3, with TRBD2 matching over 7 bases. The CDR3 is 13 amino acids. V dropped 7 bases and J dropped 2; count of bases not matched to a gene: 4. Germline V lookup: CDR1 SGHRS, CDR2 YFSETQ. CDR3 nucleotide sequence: TGCGCCAGCTCGCGGGGGACCACAGATACGCAGTATTTT. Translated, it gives CASSRGTTDTQYF.

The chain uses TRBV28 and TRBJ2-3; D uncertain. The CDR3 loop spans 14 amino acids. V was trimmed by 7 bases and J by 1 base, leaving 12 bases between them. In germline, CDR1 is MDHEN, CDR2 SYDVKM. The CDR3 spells CASTLYTGTDTQYF. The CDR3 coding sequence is TGTGCCAGCACCCTCTATACAGGCACAGATACGCAGTATTTT. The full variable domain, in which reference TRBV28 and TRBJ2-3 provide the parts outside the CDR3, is DVKVTQSSRYLVKRTGEKVFLECVQDMDHENMFWYRQDPGLGLRLIYFSYDVKMKEKGDIPEGYSVSREKKERFSLILESASTNQTSMYLCASTLYTGTDTQYFGPGTRLTVL.

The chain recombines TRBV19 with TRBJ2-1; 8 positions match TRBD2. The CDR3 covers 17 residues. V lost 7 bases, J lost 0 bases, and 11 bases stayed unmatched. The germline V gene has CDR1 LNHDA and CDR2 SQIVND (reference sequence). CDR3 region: CASTPRTSRSSYNEQFF. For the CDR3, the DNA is TGTGCCAGTACTCCTAGGACTAGCCGGAGCTCCTACAATGAGCAGTTCTTC.

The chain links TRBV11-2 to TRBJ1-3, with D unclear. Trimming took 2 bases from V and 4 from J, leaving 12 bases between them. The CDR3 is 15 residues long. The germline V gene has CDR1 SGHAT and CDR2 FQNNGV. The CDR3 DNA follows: TGTGCCAGCAGCTTACTTGACTTTACGGGAAACACCATATATTTT. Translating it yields CASSLLDFTGNTIYF.

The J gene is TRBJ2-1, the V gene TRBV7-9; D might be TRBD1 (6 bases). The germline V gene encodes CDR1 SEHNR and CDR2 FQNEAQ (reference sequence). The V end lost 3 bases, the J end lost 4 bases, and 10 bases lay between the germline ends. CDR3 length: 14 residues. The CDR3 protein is CASSLAQGYNEQFF. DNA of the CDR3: TGTGCCAGCAGCTTGGCACAGGGTTACAATGAGCAGTTCTTC.

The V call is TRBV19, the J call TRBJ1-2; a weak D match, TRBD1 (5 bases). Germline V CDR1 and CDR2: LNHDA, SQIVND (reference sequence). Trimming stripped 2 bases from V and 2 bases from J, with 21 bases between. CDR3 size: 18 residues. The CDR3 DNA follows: TGTGCCAGTAGTATAATAGGGCGCCGCGGGGGGAACAACTATGGCTACACCTTC. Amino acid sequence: CASSIIGRRGGNNYGYTF. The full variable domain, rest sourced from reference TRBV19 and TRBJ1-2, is DGGITQSPKYLFRKEGQNVTLSCEQNLNHDAMYWYRQDPGQGLRLIYYSQIVNDFQKGDIAEGYSVSREKKESFPLTVTSAQKNPTAFYLCASSIIGRRGGNNYGYTFGSGTRLTVV.

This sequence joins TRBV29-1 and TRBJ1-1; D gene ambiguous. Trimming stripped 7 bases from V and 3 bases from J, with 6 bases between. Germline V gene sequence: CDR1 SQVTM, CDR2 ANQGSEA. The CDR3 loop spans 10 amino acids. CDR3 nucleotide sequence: TGCAGCGCCCCGGACACTGAAGCTTTCTTT. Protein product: CSAPDTEAFF.

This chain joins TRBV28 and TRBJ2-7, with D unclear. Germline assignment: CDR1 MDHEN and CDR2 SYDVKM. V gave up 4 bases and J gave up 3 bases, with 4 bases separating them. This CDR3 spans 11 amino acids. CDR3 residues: CASSSVYEQYF. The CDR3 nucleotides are TGTGCCAGCAGTTCGGTCTACGAGCAGTACTTC.

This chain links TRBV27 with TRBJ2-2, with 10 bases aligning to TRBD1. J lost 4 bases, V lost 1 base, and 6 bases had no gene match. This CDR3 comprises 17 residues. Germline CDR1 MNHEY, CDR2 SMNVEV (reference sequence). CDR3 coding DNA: TGTGCCAGCAGTTTATGGGGGGACAGGGGTTTCACCGGGGAGCTGTTTTTT. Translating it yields CASSLWGDRGFTGELFF.

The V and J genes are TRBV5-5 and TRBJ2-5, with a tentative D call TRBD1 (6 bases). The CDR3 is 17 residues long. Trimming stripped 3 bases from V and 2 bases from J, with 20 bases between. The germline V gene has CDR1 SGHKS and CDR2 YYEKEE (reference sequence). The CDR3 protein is CASSSRHVTGLQETQYF. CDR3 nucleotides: TGTGCCAGCAGCTCGAGGCATGTGACAGGTCTACAAGAGACCCAGTACTTC.

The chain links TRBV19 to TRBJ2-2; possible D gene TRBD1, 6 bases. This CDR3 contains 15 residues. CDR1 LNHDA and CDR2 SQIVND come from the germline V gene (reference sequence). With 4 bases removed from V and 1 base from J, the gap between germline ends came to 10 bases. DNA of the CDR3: TGTGCCAGTAGTACCGTAGGGGGGAACACCGGGGAGCTGTTTTTT. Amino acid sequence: CASSTVGGNTGELFF.

The CDR3 here is CASSLRVMGQSAEAFF. CDR3 in DNA: TGCGCCAGCAGCCTCAGGGTGATGGGGCAATCAGCTGAAGCTTTCTTT. This chain uses TRBV5-1 with TRBJ1-1; perhaps TRBD1 as D (5 bases). This CDR3 has 16 residues. V lost 4 bases, J lost 6 bases, and 22 bases lay in between. The germline CDR1 and CDR2 sequences are SGHRS and YFSETQ.